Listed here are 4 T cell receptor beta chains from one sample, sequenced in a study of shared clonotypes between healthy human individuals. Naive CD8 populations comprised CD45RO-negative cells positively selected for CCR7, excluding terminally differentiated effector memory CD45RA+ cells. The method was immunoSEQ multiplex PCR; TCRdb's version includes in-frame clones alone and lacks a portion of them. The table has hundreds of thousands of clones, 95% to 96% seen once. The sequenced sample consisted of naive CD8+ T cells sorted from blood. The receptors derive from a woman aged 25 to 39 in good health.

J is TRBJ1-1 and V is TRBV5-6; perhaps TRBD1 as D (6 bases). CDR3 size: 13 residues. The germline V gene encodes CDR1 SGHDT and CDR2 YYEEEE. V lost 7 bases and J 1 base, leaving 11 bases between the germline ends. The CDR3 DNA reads TGTGCCAGCGACAGGACGGGGAACACTGAAGCTTTCTTT. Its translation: CASDRTGNTEAFF.

CDR3 sequence reads: CASSPEDPYEQYF. The CDR3 DNA sequence: TGTGCCAGCAGCCCTGAGGACCCCTACGAGCAGTACTTC. The rearrangement uses TRBV2 and TRBJ2-7, with D uncertain. The CDR3 has 13 amino acids. V was clipped by 6 bases and J by 2 bases, with 11 bases between them. The V gene's germline CDR1 is SNHLY and CDR2 FYNNEI.

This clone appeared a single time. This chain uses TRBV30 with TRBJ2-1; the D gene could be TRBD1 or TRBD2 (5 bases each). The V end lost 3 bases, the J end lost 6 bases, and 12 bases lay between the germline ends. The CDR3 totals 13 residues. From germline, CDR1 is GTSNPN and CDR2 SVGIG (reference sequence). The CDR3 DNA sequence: TGTGCCTGGAGGACGGGACGTAGCAATGAGCAGTTCTTC. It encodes CAWRTGRSNEQFF.

The CDR3, as DNA: TGTGCCAGTACACCCGGGGTCGGGAGCAATCAGCCCCAGCATTTT. Translating gives CASTPGVGSNQPQHF. The V and J genes are TRBV19 and TRBJ1-5; D call uncertain. V was clipped by 7 bases and J by 1 base, with 14 bases between them. This CDR3 spans 15 amino acids. Looked up from germline, CDR1 is LNHDA and CDR2 is SQIVND (reference sequence).